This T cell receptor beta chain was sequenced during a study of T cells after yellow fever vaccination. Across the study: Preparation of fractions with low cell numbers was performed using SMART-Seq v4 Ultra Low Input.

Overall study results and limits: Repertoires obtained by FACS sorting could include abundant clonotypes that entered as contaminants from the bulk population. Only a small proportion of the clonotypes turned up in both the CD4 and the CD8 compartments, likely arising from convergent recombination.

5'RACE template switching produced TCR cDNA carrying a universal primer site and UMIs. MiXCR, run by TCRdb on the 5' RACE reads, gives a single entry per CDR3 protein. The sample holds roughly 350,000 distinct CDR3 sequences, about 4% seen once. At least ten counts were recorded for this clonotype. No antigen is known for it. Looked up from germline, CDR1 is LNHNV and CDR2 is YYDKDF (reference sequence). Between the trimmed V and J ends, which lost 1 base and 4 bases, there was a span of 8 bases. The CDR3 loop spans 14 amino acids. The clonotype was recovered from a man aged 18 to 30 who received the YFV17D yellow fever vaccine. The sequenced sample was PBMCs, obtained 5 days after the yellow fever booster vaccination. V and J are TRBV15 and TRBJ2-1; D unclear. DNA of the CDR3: TGTGCCACCAGCAGAGTACACGCGTACAATGAGCAGTTCTTC. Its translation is CATSRVHAYNEQFF.